The 21 T cell receptor beta chains presented below share a single source sample, sequenced in a study of human CD8 memory T cell subsets. Preparation of the TCR beta libraries relied on UMI-labeled 5' RACE. TCRdb reworked the 5' RACE reads into one entry per CDR3 protein, no DNA. There are some 10,000 distinct CDR3 sequences in the sample, with about 20% held by the top ten. What was sequenced was CD8+ stem-like memory T cells (TSCM and TCM) sorted from PBMCs. Subset here: stem-like memory CD8 T cells (TSTEM), CCR7+ PD-1- TIGIT-. The receptors shown here come from a human donor in good health.

V usage is TRBV5-6 and J usage is TRBJ2-7. CDR1 and CDR2 (germline): SGHDT, YYEEEE. The CDR3 totals 14 residues. The CDR3 spells CASSLGVSFYEQYF.

The chain links TRBV21-1 to TRBJ1-6; TCRdb selects TRBD1, and the lack of DNA leaves this call unchecked. TRBV21-1 has pseudogene status. The CDR3 extends over 16 amino acids. The CDR3 reads CASSSSGQIYNSPLHF.

The chain recombines TRBV3-1 with TRBJ2-1. The CDR3 loop spans 16 amino acids. CDR1 and CDR2 from the germline V gene are LGHDT and YNNKEL (reference sequence). Here the CDR3 reads CASSPLALSSYNEQFF.

CDR3 amino acids: CAWSNGQENTEAFF. This chain uses TRBV30 with TRBJ1-1. This CDR3 is 14 amino acids long. Germline-derived CDR1 and CDR2 are GTSNPN and SVGIG (reference sequence).

This sequence joins TRBV7-8 and TRBJ1-1; TCRdb gives TRBD1 as the D gene, but with no DNA this cannot be confirmed. The germline gives CDR1 SGHVS, CDR2 FQNEAQ. The CDR3 runs 14 residues. CDR3 protein: CASSPSGGNTEAFF. Full variable domain (outside the CDR3, taken from reference TRBV7-8 and TRBJ1-1): GAGVSQSPRYKVAKRGQDVALRCDPISGHVSLFWYQQALGQGPEFLTYFQNEAQLDKSGLPSDRFFAERPEGSVSTLKIQRTQQEDSAVYLCASSPSGGNTEAFFGQGTRLTVV.

The genes are TRBV20-1 and TRBJ2-1; TCRdb's D call, TRBD2, is unchecked because there is no DNA. The CDR3 spans 16 residues. Looked up from germline, CDR1 is DFQATT and CDR2 is SNEGSKA (reference sequence). CDR3 protein: CSAGGPGLEFYNEQFF.

The chain carries TRBV5-1 and TRBJ1-1; TCRdb proposes TRBD1, but this gene call is untestable without DNA. Germline V gene lookup returns CDR1 SGHRS and CDR2 YFSETQ. The CDR3 is 13 amino acids. The CDR3 here is CASRDRGLNEAFF.

The chain recombines TRBV4-2 with TRBJ2-4; TCRdb designates TRBD2, a call that cannot be tested without DNA. The CDR3 spans 15 residues. The V gene's germline CDR1 is LGHNA and CDR2 YNFKEQ. CDR3 sequence reads: CASSQEIAGSNIQYF.

The chain joins TRBV4-3 to TRBJ2-5; the TCRdb D gene call, TRBD2, has no DNA to confirm it. Germline assignment: CDR1 LGHNA and CDR2 YSLEER. This CDR3 has 13 amino acids. CDR3 sequence reads: CASSQAEGGTQYF.

This CDR3 is CASSLETGNTEAFF. The V and J genes are TRBV7-2 and TRBJ1-1; TCRdb returns TRBD1, unconfirmable since there is no DNA. This CDR3 is 14 amino acids long. Germline CDR1 SGHTA, CDR2 FQGNSA.

This clonotype is medium-sized by frequency. CDR3 in amino acids: CASRTAGEFGNEQFF. The V gene is TRBV6-2 or TRBV6-3, the J gene TRBJ2-1; there is no DNA to check the TCRdb D call of TRBD1. Per germline, CDR1 MNHEY and CDR2 SVGEGT. The CDR3 runs 15 residues.

The chain links TRBV7-6 to TRBJ2-7. The V gene's germline CDR1 is SGHVS and CDR2 FNYEAQ. The CDR3 length is 15 residues. CDR3 sequence reads: CASSLESGNPYEQYF.

V is TRBV14 and J is TRBJ2-7; TCRdb gives TRBD2 as the D gene, but with no DNA this cannot be confirmed. Germline loops: CDR1 SGHDN, CDR2 FVKESK. The CDR3 consists of 15 residues. The chain's CDR3 is CASSQVPSGAYEQYF.

The rearrangement uses TRBV10-1 and TRBJ2-7; lacking DNA, the TRBD2 call made by TCRdb goes unchecked. This CDR3 has 15 amino acids. CDR1 and CDR2 from the germline V gene are WNHNN and SYGVQD (reference sequence). CDR3 amino acids: CASLLGASGIHEQYF.

This clonotype is classed as medium-sized (0.01 to 0.1%) by frequency. The genes are TRBV4-1 and TRBJ1-1. CDR1 MGHRA and CDR2 YSYEKL come from the germline V gene. The CDR3 spans 15 residues. CDR3 amino acids: CASSQGAAGGTEAFF.

The rearrangement uses TRBV12-3 or TRBV12-4 and TRBJ2-3; TCRdb's D call, TRBD1, is unchecked because there is no DNA. The CDR3 spans 14 residues. CDR3 amino acids: CASSLSLVVDTQYF.

By frequency, this clonotype is medium-sized. CDR3 amino acids: CSVHGQGLNYGYTF. V gene TRBV29-1 combines with J gene TRBJ1-2; without DNA, the TCRdb call of TRBD1 cannot be checked. Germline V CDR1 and CDR2: SQVTM, ANQGSEA. This CDR3 region has 14 residues.

The chain uses TRBV25-1 and TRBJ2-1; the TCRdb call, TRBD2, lacks DNA for checking. The CDR3 is made up of 16 amino acids. Germline assignment: CDR1 MGHDK and CDR2 SYGVNS. The CDR3 loop is CASSTVSGGLLNEQFF.

CDR3 sequence reads: CASSQDGGSGSDTQYF. The rearrangement uses TRBV4-3 and TRBJ2-3; TCRdb's D call, TRBD2, is unchecked because there is no DNA. The CDR3 sequence is 16 residues long. Germline assignment: CDR1 LGHNA and CDR2 YSLEER.

The chain is built from TRBV29-1 and TRBJ2-7. The CDR3 spans 12 residues. Looked up from germline, CDR1 is SQVTM and CDR2 is ANQGSEA. The chain's CDR3 is CSVEKSSYEQYF.

The chain links TRBV20-1 to TRBJ2-7; the TCRdb call, TRBD1, lacks DNA for checking. Germline-derived CDR1 and CDR2 are DFQATT and SNEGSKA (reference sequence). This CDR3 is 13 amino acids long. The CDR3: CSARDGGPYEQYF.